The 11 T cell receptor beta chains listed next were all sequenced from one sample in a study of sequential checkpoint blockade in melanoma. This table comes from immunoSEQ multiplex PCR, and its TCRdb copy is limited to in-frame clones, with some not included. The sample lists 20,000 to 25,000 clones; 80% to 90% were seen once. The treatment denotes: randomized to nivolumab then ipilimumab (arm A) or the reverse (arm B). Sequenced here: CD8+ T cells sorted from blood (inferred from file names), sampled from a patient given nivolumab and ipilimumab in sequence. The receptors come from a human donor with melanoma.

V and J are TRBV5-1 and TRBJ2-7; perhaps TRBD1 as D (7 bases). Trimming took 0 bases from V and 1 from J, leaving 17 bases between them. The germline gives CDR1 SGHRS, CDR2 YFSETQ. This CDR3 has 17 amino acids. Here the CDR3 DNA reads TGCGCCAGCAGCTTGGCGAGTTGGAGGGGGCCTTCCTACGAGCAGTACTTC. As protein: CASSLASWRGPSYEQYF.

J is TRBJ2-1 and V is TRBV27, with D perhaps matching TRBD1 (6 bases). In germline, CDR1 is MNHEY, CDR2 SMNVEV (reference sequence). Deletions cut 5 bases from V and 4 bases from J, with 15 bases between. The CDR3 covers 15 residues. CDR3 residues: CASSARQAAYNEQFF. The CDR3 DNA follows: TGTGCCAGCAGTGCCCGACAGGCAGCATACAATGAGCAGTTCTTC.

The V gene is TRBV6-1, the J gene TRBJ1-5; unclear D gene. Germline assignment: CDR1 MNHNS and CDR2 SASEGT. Trimming removed 0 bases at V and 0 bases at J, with 30 bases between. This CDR3 contains 23 residues. The CDR3: CASSEADGLIALVRVPSNQPQHF. In DNA, the CDR3 is TGTGCCAGCAGTGAAGCGGATGGGTTAATCGCCCTAGTTCGAGTCCCTAGCAATCAGCCCCAGCATTTT.

The chain recombines TRBV4-1 with TRBJ2-7; TRBD1 matches at 10 bases. Losses at the gene ends were 4 bases for V and 6 bases for J; bases not matched to a gene: 6. The CDR3 has 14 amino acids. Per the germline V gene, CDR1 is MGHRA and CDR2 is YSYEKL. CDR3 in DNA: TGCGCCAGCAGCCCCCTGACAGGGGGCGGCGAGCAGTACTTC. It encodes CASSPLTGGGEQYF.

This chain joins TRBV27 and TRBJ2-3; a possible D gene is TRBD2 (7 bases). V was shortened by 6 bases and J by 3 bases, with 16 bases between the two germline ends. Per germline, CDR1 MNHEY and CDR2 SMNVEV (reference sequence). CDR3 length: 15 amino acids. The CDR3 loop is CASSTRGRGTDTQYF. The CDR3 nucleotides read TGTGCCAGCAGCACAAGGGGGAGGGGGACAGATACGCAGTATTTT.

This clone has more than one count but fewer than ten. The chain links TRBV11-2 to TRBJ2-5; 8 bases map to TRBD2. J was trimmed by 2 bases and V by 4 bases; bases with no gene match: 6. Germline values: CDR1 SGHAT, CDR2 FQNNGV. This CDR3 is 15 amino acids long. The CDR3 region has the DNA TGTGCCAGCAGCTCCGGGGGGGCGGGACAAGAGACCCAGTACTTC. Translation: CASSSGGAGQETQYF. The complete variable domain, with remaining parts taken from reference TRBV11-2 and TRBJ2-5, reads EAGVAQSPRYKIIEKRQSVAFWCNPISGHATLYWYQQILGQGPKLLIQFQNNGVVDDSQLPKDRFSAERLKGVDSTLKIQPAKLEDSAVYLCASSSGGAGQETQYFGPGTRLLVL.

J is TRBJ2-7 and V is TRBV30; tentative D call: TRBD1 (7 bases). This CDR3 spans 12 amino acids. Per germline, CDR1 GTSNPN and CDR2 SVGIG (reference sequence). Deletions cut 2 bases from V and 4 bases from J, with 9 bases between. The CDR3 loop reads CAWSPGGYEQYF. The CDR3 DNA reads as TGTGCCTGGAGTCCAGGGGGGTACGAGCAGTACTTC.

The gene calls are TRBV7-9 and TRBJ2-1; TRBD2 agrees at 7 bases. The V segment lost 5 bases and the J segment 9 bases; nucleotides outside the gene matches: 4. The CDR3 contains 12 residues. Germline V gives CDR1 SEHNR, CDR2 FQNEAQ (reference sequence). The CDR3 protein is CASSQGLIEQFF. CDR3 sequence (DNA): TGTGCCAGCAGCCAGGGACTAATTGAGCAGTTCTTC.

The rearrangement uses TRBV7-7 and TRBJ2-7; 8 bases fit TRBD1. The CDR3 is made up of 14 amino acids. V shed 5 bases and J 1 base; nucleotides not matched to a gene: 4. The germline V gene encodes CDR1 SSHAT and CDR2 FNYEAQ (reference sequence). In DNA, the CDR3 is TGTGCCAGCAGCCACGGACAGGGATCCTACGAGCAGTACTTC. Its protein product is CASSHGQGSYEQYF.

The chain links TRBV2 to TRBJ2-1, with a weak D call TRBD2 (5 bases). The CDR3 length is 14 residues. V shed 6 bases and J shed 0 bases, with 9 bases lying between them. Germline-derived CDR1 and CDR2 are SNHLY and FYNNEI. CDR3 sequence (DNA): TGTGCCAGCAGAGCGGAGAGCTCCTACAATGAGCAGTTCTTC. As protein: CASRAESSYNEQFF. Full variable domain (missing parts from reference TRBV2 and TRBJ2-1): EPEVTQTPSHQVTQMGQEVILRCVPISNHLYFYWYRQILGQKVEFLVSFYNNEISEKSEIFDDQFSVERPDGSNFTLKIRSTKLEDSAMYFCASRAESSYNEQFFGPGTRLTVL.

The V call is TRBV5-5, the J call TRBJ2-1; 9 nucleotides line up with TRBD1. Germline assignment: CDR1 SGHKS and CDR2 YYEKEE (reference sequence). The CDR3 extends over 18 amino acids. Germline trimming cut 2 bases from V and 8 bases from J; bases unmatched to any gene: 17. The CDR3 loop is CASSFRTGGATFGDEQFF. As DNA, the CDR3 is TGTGCCAGCAGCTTCCGCACAGGGGGCGCGACTTTTGGGGATGAGCAGTTCTTC.